The 14 T cell receptor beta chains given below trace back to one sample, sequenced in a study of blood T cell repertoires in COVID-19. Sequencing was performed with immunoSEQ multiplex PCR; in TCRdb, only in-frame clones are kept and a portion is missing. The sample includes some 45,000 clones, approximately 80% of them seen just once. Sequenced material: peripheral blood. The origin of the receptors is a man in his 70s with acute or convalescent COVID-19.

V usage is TRBV5-5 and J usage is TRBJ2-2; TRBD1 is a possible D gene (5 bases). This CDR3 has 14 residues. CDR1 SGHKS and CDR2 YYEKEE come from the germline V gene (reference sequence). Deletions cut 1 base from V and 3 bases from J, with 7 bases between. The CDR3 DNA reads as TGTGCCAGCAGCTTGCCAGGGTACACCGGGGAGCTGTTTTTT. Protein product: CASSLPGYTGELFF.

Only a few counts were recorded for this clone. CDR3 DNA sequence: TGTGCCAGCAGCCTTATGACCGTAAGGAGGCCCGAGCAGTACTTC. Its protein is CASSLMTVRRPEQYF. The chain is built from TRBV7-2 and TRBJ2-7; TRBD2 is a possible D gene (5 bases). Trimming removed 5 bases from V and 6 bases from J, with 20 bases in between. Germline CDR1 is SGHTA and CDR2 is FQGNSA. This CDR3 comprises 15 residues.

The chain is built from TRBV6-1 and TRBJ1-4; 7 nucleotides line up with TRBD1. In germline, CDR1 is MNHNS, CDR2 SASEGT. After removal of 1 base from V and 7 bases from J, the junction contained 6 bases not matched to a gene. The CDR3 spans 15 residues. In DNA, the CDR3 is TGTGCCAGCAGTGAAGGAGGGGGCGGTGGTGAAAAACTGTTTTTT. Translated: CASSEGGGGGEKLFF.

The chain combines TRBV28 with TRBJ2-2; 7 bases align to TRBD1. V trimming: 4 bases; J trimming: 2 bases; junction bases outside the gene matches: 10. Germline values: CDR1 MDHEN, CDR2 SYDVKM. This CDR3 comprises 17 residues. CDR3 protein: CASSSPGTDLNTGELFF. The CDR3 bases are TGTGCCAGCAGTTCCCCCGGGACAGACCTTAACACCGGGGAGCTGTTTTTT.

This sequence joins TRBV3-1 (or the pseudogene TRBV3-2) and TRBJ1-6; 7 bases are shared with TRBD1. V lost 3 bases, J lost 0 bases, and 8 bases stayed unmatched. CDR1 and CDR2 from the germline V gene are LGHDT and YNNKEL (reference sequence). This CDR3 contains 18 residues. DNA of the CDR3: TGTGCCAGCAGCCAGACAGGGATAAGCAACTCCTATAATTCACCCCTCCACTTT. Translating it yields CASSQTGISNSYNSPLHF.

This sequence joins TRBV27 and TRBJ1-1; 8 bases fit TRBD1. CDR1 is MNHEY and CDR2 is SMNVEV in the germline V gene (reference sequence). CDR3 length: 15 amino acids. With 4 bases clipped from V and 3 bases from J, the junction kept 7 bases outside the gene matches. The CDR3 nucleotides are TGTGCCAGCAGTTCCGGACAGGGATTAGACACTGAAGCTTTCTTT. Translated, it gives CASSSGQGLDTEAFF.

This clone appeared a single time. This chain uses TRBV5-1 with TRBJ2-6, with TRBD1 matching 7 bases. Germline CDR1 is SGHRS and CDR2 is YFSETQ. This CDR3 contains 19 residues. J was trimmed by 0 bases and V by 1 base; bases with no gene match: 10. The CDR3 region has the DNA TGCGCCAGCAGCTTGAGTTTGCTCAGGGACAGCTCTGGGGCCAACGTCCTGACTTTC. Its protein product is CASSLSLLRDSSGANVLTF.

The chain carries TRBV3-1 (or the pseudogene TRBV3-2) and TRBJ1-3; no definite D call. Trimming removed 3 bases at V and 8 bases at J, with 5 bases between. The V gene's germline CDR1 is LGHDT and CDR2 YNNKEL (reference sequence). This CDR3 has 11 amino acids. The DNA for the CDR3 is TGTGCCAGCAGCCAGTCGTACACCATATATTTT. This codes for CASSQSYTIYF.

This rearrangement joins TRBV18 to TRBJ1-5, with 8 bases fitting TRBD1. V shed 6 bases, J shed 7 bases, and the junction held 11 bases outside the gene matches. The CDR3 loop spans 15 amino acids. CDR1 and CDR2 (germline): KGHSH, LQKENI. The CDR3 here is CASSWTGTSRQPQHF. The CDR3 coding sequence is TGTGCCAGCTCCTGGACAGGGACGTCCAGACAGCCCCAGCATTTT.

The chain joins TRBV4-1 to TRBJ1-5, with D possibly matching TRBD1 (6 bases). Germline V gene sequence: CDR1 MGHRA, CDR2 YSYEKL. The V gene lost 2 bases and the J gene lost 3 bases, with 11 bases spanning the gap. The CDR3 is 15 amino acids. Here the CDR3 reads CASSQRDTVNQPQHF. In DNA, the CDR3 is TGCGCCAGCAGCCAACGGGACACAGTCAATCAGCCCCAGCATTTT.

This sequence joins TRBV9 and TRBJ2-1, with 16 bases that match TRBD2. J gave up 5 bases and V 4 bases, and 12 bases lay outside the gene matches. The V gene's germline CDR1 is SGDLS and CDR2 YYNGEE. The CDR3 extends over 19 amino acids. This chain's CDR3 is CASSPQIPGLAGGDNEQFF. The CDR3 DNA reads as TGTGCCAGCAGCCCGCAAATACCGGGACTAGCGGGGGGGGACAATGAGCAGTTCTTC.

The rearrangement links TRBV4-2 to TRBJ2-3; D not certain. The length of the CDR3 is 14 residues. Trimming removed 0 bases at V and 0 bases at J, with 4 bases between. The V gene's germline CDR1 is LGHNA and CDR2 YNFKEQ. The chain's CDR3 is CASSQEASTDTQYF. CDR3 DNA sequence: TGTGCCAGCAGCCAAGAGGCCAGCACAGATACGCAGTATTTT.

CDR3 in amino acids: CSASIGTGHSPLHF. Here the CDR3 DNA reads TGCAGTGCTAGTATTGGGACAGGGCACTCACCCCTCCACTTT. The V gene is TRBV20-1, the J gene TRBJ1-6; 9 bases agree with TRBD1. The germline V gene encodes CDR1 DFQATT and CDR2 SNEGSKA (reference sequence). The CDR3 is 14 residues long. V lost 3 bases, J lost 10 bases, and 7 bases stayed unmatched.

The rearrangement joins TRBV5-1 to TRBJ1-2; a weak D match, TRBD1 (6 bases). CDR3 length: 14 amino acids. CDR1 SGHRS and CDR2 YFSETQ come from the germline V gene. Trimming left V 2 bases short and J 8 bases short, with 16 bases between. CDR3 loop: CASSLSAGANGYTF. DNA of the CDR3: TGCGCCAGCAGCTTATCGGCAGGGGCGAACGGCTACACCTTC.